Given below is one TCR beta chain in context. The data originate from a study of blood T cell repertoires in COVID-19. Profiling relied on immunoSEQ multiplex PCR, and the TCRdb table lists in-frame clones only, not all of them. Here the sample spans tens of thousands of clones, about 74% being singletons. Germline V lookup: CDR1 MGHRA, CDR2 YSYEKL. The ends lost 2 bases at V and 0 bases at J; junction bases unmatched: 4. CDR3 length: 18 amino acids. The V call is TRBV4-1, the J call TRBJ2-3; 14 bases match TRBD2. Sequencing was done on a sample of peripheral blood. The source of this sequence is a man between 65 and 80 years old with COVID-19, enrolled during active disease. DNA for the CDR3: TGCGCCAGCAGCCAATGGACTAGCGGGAGGTCGAGCACAGATACGCAGTATTTT. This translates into CASSQWTSGRSSTDTQYF.